This T cell receptor beta chain appears in the sequencing data of a study of spatial heterogeneity in lung cancer. Study overall: The donors were approximately 65 patients with non-small cell lung cancer that was early-stage and untreated. Those follow-up PBMC samples that were available underwent sequencing, at a median interval of approximately two years following resection. Mean representation of each unique TCR and UMI combination in the raw reads exceeded 9.5 occurrences.

The CDR3 spans 17 residues. In germline, CDR1 is SGDLS, CDR2 YYNGEE. V lost 3 bases and J lost 8; bases outside the gene matches: 16. This clonotype was counted between two and nine times. The study tagged each TCR cDNA molecule with a unique molecular identifier. TCRdb processed the 5' RACE reads anew with MiXCR; each CDR3 protein has one entry. The data contain under 150,000 distinct CDR3 sequences, 10% to 11% of them singletons. Sample time point: blood at routine non-recurrence follow-up after resection. This receptor was taken from a female donor with early-stage non-small cell lung cancer. The rearrangement links TRBV9 to TRBJ2-1; 8 bases agree with TRBD1. Sequences were derived from PBMCs, sampled at follow-up. CDR3: CASSAGPDRAHNDEQFF. The CDR3 coding sequence is TGTGCCAGCAGCGCAGGCCCGGACAGGGCCCACAACGATGAGCAGTTCTTC.